The text below deals with one TCR beta chain. The antigen is undetermined. The PCR had 60 Vbeta and 13 Jbeta primers. Repertoires were generated with immunoSEQ multiplex PCR, while TCRdb's copy carries only in-frame clones and drops some. This repertoire shows tens of thousands of clones, approximately 80% found once; its top ten account for 20% to 30%. The data were taken from a study of cytomegalovirus exposure and HLA in healthy donors. Study-wide background: The Caucasian-associated ancestry cluster held 80% to 90% of 398 genotyped donors.

General study findings and limits: A likely sequencing artifact accounted for one observed cluster of highly shared sequence variants. Of the V segments, some could not be distinguished, including TRBV6-2 and TRBV6-3, and were excluded.

Germline V gene sequence: CDR1 MNHEY, CDR2 SVGAGI. Trimming stripped 5 bases from V and 4 bases from J, with 11 bases between. The CDR3 runs 13 residues. This chain joins TRBV6-5 and TRBJ1-1; a possible D gene is TRBD1 (6 bases). The receptor's source is a woman between 50 and 59 years old in good health and CMV-seropositive. Sequences were obtained from PBMCs. CDR3 in DNA: TGTGCCAGCAGTGAACAGGGTCGCACTGAAGCTTTCTTT. Its translation is CASSEQGRTEAFF.